This T cell receptor beta chain was observed in a study of T-cell memory formation after mild COVID-19. General study points: Within pre-infection memory, some responding clones were found, suggesting cross-reactive memory joined.

This clonotype was observed a few times. Its antigen remains unknown. The CDR3 runs to 14 residues. Germline CDR1 MGHRA, CDR2 YSYEKL. V shed 4 bases and J 3 bases; nucleotides not matched to a gene: 5. The authors produced TCR alpha and TCR beta cDNA libraries with sample barcodes and UMIs by 5'RACE using constant-segment primers. TCRdb re-analysed the 5' RACE reads in MiXCR, keeping a single row per CDR3 protein. The sample shows tens of thousands of distinct CDR3 sequences, 11% to 15% of them seen only once. The sequencing sample was made of PBMCs or a T cell subset sorted from them (not recorded which). The rearrangement uses TRBV4-1 and TRBJ2-7, with 8 bases that match TRBD1. The sequence was collected from an adult woman who had mild COVID-19 (a few samples of this study predate the infection). Cell type and time point are not known. The chain's CDR3 is CASSRHGQGYEQYF. The CDR3 nucleotides are TGCGCCAGCAGCCGACACGGACAGGGCTACGAGCAGTACTTC.